Below, 11 T cell receptor beta chains from the same sample are listed, as sequenced in a study of CD8+ T cells in alopecia areata. Sequencing templates came from extracted RNA that was reverse transcribed into cDNA. Using immunoSEQ multiplex PCR, the repertoire was profiled, and TCRdb retains in-frame clones only, with some absent. This table has 150,000 to 200,000 clones, 55% to 75% appearing once. Treatment described: oral pan-JAK inhibitor, 5-10 mg twice daily. The input for sequencing was CD4+ T cells sorted from blood, taken at week 4, from a patient treated with tofacitinib. These receptors were collected from a human donor with alopecia areata.

The chain is built from TRBV6-5 and TRBJ1-2; 9 positions agree with TRBD1. Germline CDR1 MNHEY, CDR2 SVGAGI. CDR3 length: 15 amino acids. V gave up 2 bases and J gave up 2 bases; unmatched junction bases: 3. The CDR3 protein is CASSYLGTGNYGYTF. The CDR3 DNA sequence: TGTGCCAGCAGTTACCTGGGGACAGGGAACTATGGCTACACCTTC.

V and J are TRBV2 and TRBJ2-1, with 7 bases matching TRBD2. The CDR3 loop spans 15 amino acids. The trim removed 3 bases at V and 5 bases at J, leaving 7 bases unmatched. Germline V gives CDR1 SNHLY, CDR2 FYNNEI. Written as DNA, the CDR3 is TGTGCCAGCAGTGATACTCGCGGGGGTGACAATGAGCAGTTCTTC. Residues: CASSDTRGGDNEQFF.

This chain connects TRBV29-1 to TRBJ2-5; D is unresolved. The CDR3 runs 10 residues. Trimming stripped 5 bases from V and 5 bases from J, with 6 bases between. Germline V gene data show CDR1 as SQVTM and CDR2 as ANQGSEA. The CDR3 loop reads CSVQSETQYF. CDR3 bases: TGCAGCGTTCAGTCGGAGACCCAGTACTTC.

This clone was detected a few times. The V and J genes are TRBV7-8 and TRBJ2-2; 9 nucleotides line up with TRBD1. Trimming removed 5 bases from V and 6 bases from J; junction bases left unmatched: 4. Germline assignment: CDR1 SGHVS and CDR2 FQNEAQ. The CDR3 covers 14 residues. CDR3: CASSAQGAAGELFF. The CDR3, as DNA: TGTGCCAGCAGCGCACAGGGGGCGGCCGGGGAGCTGTTTTTT. The complete variable domain, with remaining parts taken from reference TRBV7-8 and TRBJ2-2, reads GAGVSQSPRYKVAKRGQDVALRCDPISGHVSLFWYQQALGQGPEFLTYFQNEAQLDKSGLPSDRFFAERPEGSVSTLKIQRTQQEDSAVYLCASSAQGAAGELFFGEGSRLTVL.

This chain joins TRBV30 and TRBJ2-7; the D gene is possibly TRBD1 (6 bases). V lost 0 bases, J lost 4 bases, and 13 bases lay in between. CDR1 is GTSNPN, CDR2 SVGIG, per germline (reference sequence). The length of the CDR3 is 14 residues. In nucleotides, the CDR3 is TGTGCCTGGAGTGTGACAGGTTTGACTTACGAGCAGTACTTC. Residues: CAWSVTGLTYEQYF.

This clone has only a few counts. This sequence joins TRBV2 and TRBJ2-7, with D uncertain. CDR1 and CDR2 from the germline V gene are SNHLY and FYNNEI. The V end lost 0 bases, the J end lost 9 bases, and 9 bases lay between the germline ends. The CDR3 consists of 12 residues. The CDR3 protein is CASSEAPSVQYF. DNA of the CDR3: TGTGCCAGCAGTGAAGCCCCCTCTGTGCAGTACTTC.

The chain carries TRBV18 and TRBJ2-7; no clear D gene. V was pared by 2 bases and J by 6 bases, with 11 bases between. The CDR3 is 13 amino acids. The germline V gene encodes CDR1 KGHSH and CDR2 LQKENI. Written as DNA, the CDR3 is TGTGCCAGCTCACCAACGCCCACGAGCGAGCAGTACTTC. This gives the protein CASSPTPTSEQYF.

The chain employs TRBV27 and TRBJ1-2; no clear D gene. Germline values: CDR1 MNHEY, CDR2 SMNVEV (reference sequence). The CDR3 length is 14 residues. Trimming stripped 6 bases from V and 4 bases from J, with 15 bases between. The CDR3 DNA is TGTGCCAGCAGGCGGACGGGTATTGGCTATGGCTACACCTTC. Translation gives CASRRTGIGYGYTF.

The V call is TRBV29-1, the J call TRBJ2-2; 12 bases are a match to TRBD2. Trimming cost V 7 bases and J 4 bases; bases outside gene matches: 7. Looked up from germline, CDR1 is SQVTM and CDR2 is ANQGSEA. The CDR3 has 15 residues. CDR3 bases: TGCAGCGCTAGCGGGGGGGTACTCGGCACCGGGGAGCTGTTTTTT. It specifies CSASGGVLGTGELFF.

The V and J genes are TRBV5-1 and TRBJ1-5; D gene uncertain. Per germline, CDR1 SGHRS and CDR2 YFSETQ. CDR3 size: 15 residues. Trimming took off 2 bases at V and 2 bases at J, with 11 bases between the two ends. CDR3 sequence: CASSLAGMGNQPQHF. CDR3 DNA: TGCGCCAGCAGCTTAGCGGGGATGGGCAATCAGCCCCAGCATTTT.

The V and J genes are TRBV13 and TRBJ1-1; D unclear. This CDR3 is built from 12 residues. V was trimmed by 2 bases and J by 11 bases, leaving 12 bases between them. Looked up from germline, CDR1 is PRHDT and CDR2 is FYEKMQ (reference sequence). DNA for the CDR3: TGTGCCAGCAGCTTACGTATGTGGGCGGCTTTCTTT. Translating gives CASSLRMWAAFF.